Sequencing of this T cell receptor (beta chain) was carried out in a study of T cell responses to AZD1222 COVID-19 vaccine. On this clone itself: The target antigen is unknown.

General observations from the study: Clonal diversity was possibly underestimated, and white British individuals and females predominated among donors. Regions 160-218 and 743-854 dominated among vaccine-associated CD4 TCRs spanning spike. Only after the peak T cell response were repertoires sampled.

Germline CDR1 reads MGHRA; CDR2 reads YSYEKL. This CDR3 has 15 amino acids. V gave up 5 bases and J gave up 3 bases; unmatched junction bases: 4. Profiling relied on immunoSEQ multiplex PCR, and the TCRdb table lists in-frame clones only, not all of them. The data show more than 95,000 clones, roughly 93% seen once. The sequencing used peripheral blood, collected on day 0 of AZD1222 vaccination. The chain combines TRBV4-1 with TRBJ2-2, with 9 nucleotides matching TRBD1. The sequence derives from an adult in good health. The CDR3: CASSDRGKYTGELFF. The CDR3 coding sequence is TGCGCCAGCAGCGACAGGGGGAAATACACCGGGGAGCTGTTTTTT.